Each of the 31 T cell receptor beta chains below was sequenced from the same sample in a study of blood T cell repertoires in COVID-19 (dated by TCRdb to 2020 to 2021). Library creation used the immunoSEQ multiplex PCR assay. Entries here come from immuneACCESS through TCRdb and include only in-frame sequences with V and J called. Some clones fail to appear in such tables; in the studies checked, an unresolved V gene covers under half of the shortfall, and the cause of the remainder is unknown. Here the sample has about 160,000 clones; 75% to 90% occur a single time. 3% to 3.5% of the sample goes to the ten largest clones. Sequenced: PBMCs or T cells enriched from blood (not recorded which). The source of these receptors is an older woman who had recovered from COVID-19.

This clone was seen more than once but under ten times. The chain carries TRBV5-1 and TRBJ2-3; possible D gene TRBD2, 6 bases. Trimming stripped 0 bases from V and 6 bases from J, with 11 bases between. The CDR3 is made up of 14 amino acids. Germline-derived CDR1 and CDR2 are SGHRS and YFSETQ. The CDR3 loop is CASSLGRRDDTQYF. The DNA for the CDR3 is TGCGCCAGCAGCTTGGGTCGGCGGGATGATACGCAGTATTTT.

CDR3 nucleotide sequence: TGTGCCAGCAGCGTAGATGGTGGGGGCGACGAGCAGTACTTC. It specifies CASSVDGGGDEQYF. The genes are TRBV9 and TRBJ2-7; a possible D gene is TRBD1 (6 bases). Germline V gene data show CDR1 as SGDLS and CDR2 as YYNGEE. The CDR3 length is 14 residues. V lost 0 bases and J 5 bases, leaving 12 bases between the germline ends.

V gene TRBV2 combines with J gene TRBJ2-7; weak D call: TRBD2 (7 bases). Trimming cost V 2 bases and J 2 bases, with 16 bases left between them. Germline values: CDR1 SNHLY, CDR2 FYNNEI. This CDR3 has 16 amino acids. The CDR3 DNA is TGTGCCAGCAGTGAATCCGAAGGGGGGGGCACCTACGAGCAGTACTTC. It translates to CASSESEGGGTYEQYF.

V gene TRBV3-1 (or the pseudogene TRBV3-2) combines with J gene TRBJ2-7; D remains unclear. Trimming took 4 bases from V and 3 from J, leaving 13 bases between them. The length of the CDR3 is 14 residues. Germline values: CDR1 LGHDT, CDR2 YNNKEL (reference sequence). The CDR3 spells CASSRNSFNYEQYF. The CDR3 region has the DNA TGTGCCAGCAGCCGTAACAGTTTTAACTACGAGCAGTACTTC.

This chain joins TRBV30 and TRBJ1-3, with 7 bases that match TRBD1. V trimming: 7 bases; J trimming: 0 bases; junction bases outside the gene matches: 18. There are 18 residues in the CDR3. Germline lookup yields CDR1 GTSNPN and CDR2 SVGIG (reference sequence). CDR3 bases: TGTGCCTCAAGAGGGGAAGGGGGCTCGCATGGCTCTGGAAACACCATATATTTT. It is translated as CASRGEGGSHGSGNTIYF.

The chain couples TRBV6-5 to TRBJ1-4, with TRBD1 matching over 11 bases. Germline CDR1 and CDR2: MNHEY and SVGAGI. The CDR3 is 14 residues long. V shed 6 bases, J shed 9 bases, and the junction held 6 bases outside the gene matches. CDR3 coding DNA: TGTGCCAGCAGGAACCGGGACAGGGGGAAAAAACTGTTTTTT. Protein sequence: CASRNRDRGKKLFF.

The chain uses TRBV5-6 and TRBJ1-4; D is unresolved. Germline CDR1 reads SGHDT; CDR2 reads YYEEEE. The length of the CDR3 is 14 residues. V was clipped by 4 bases and J by 8 bases, with 15 bases between them. The CDR3 here is CASSALPQTEKLFF. Here the CDR3 DNA reads TGTGCCAGCAGCGCACTCCCCCAGACAGAAAAACTGTTTTTT.

The chain uses TRBV6-5 and TRBJ1-2; D is unclear. There are 14 residues in the CDR3. V was trimmed by 6 bases and J by 6 bases, leaving 17 bases between them. CDR1 is MNHEY, CDR2 SVGAGI, per germline. The CDR3 spells CASRTGSGEHGYTF. The CDR3 DNA reads as TGTGCCAGCAGGACCGGGTCCGGGGAGCATGGCTACACCTTC.

The J gene is TRBJ2-7, the V gene TRBV4-1, with D unresolved. This CDR3 is built from 13 residues. V was cut by 0 bases and J by 6 bases, with 9 bases left in between. Germline V gene sequence: CDR1 MGHRA, CDR2 YSYEKL. CDR3 bases: TGCGCCAGCAGCCAAGAACAACATCGCGAGCAGTACTTC. Translated, it gives CASSQEQHREQYF.

V gene TRBV20-1 combines with J gene TRBJ1-1, with 10 positions matching TRBD1. Per germline, CDR1 DFQATT and CDR2 SNEGSKA (reference sequence). The CDR3 spans 15 residues. Unmatched junction bases numbered 7, after V lost 3 bases and J lost 3 bases. The CDR3 DNA follows: TGCAGTGCTAGTGCGCCTGGACAGGGGGACACTGAAGCTTTCTTT. Residues: CSASAPGQGDTEAFF.

The chain has TRBV5-1 and TRBJ1-3, with 7 bases matching TRBD1. Germline assignment: CDR1 SGHRS and CDR2 YFSETQ. The V segment lost 3 bases and the J segment 2 bases; nucleotides outside the gene matches: 5. The CDR3 contains 15 residues. The CDR3 coding sequence is TGCGCCAGCAGCTACGGACAGGCGGCTGGAAACACCATATATTTT. The encoded protein is CASSYGQAAGNTIYF.

This clone came up once. The CDR3: CASSLEISGGRFEQYF. Written as DNA, the CDR3 is TGTGCCAGCAGCTTAGAGATTAGCGGGGGCAGGTTCGAGCAGTACTTC. This chain links TRBV7-8 with TRBJ2-7; 9 bases map to TRBD2. Trimming removed 1 base from V and 6 bases from J; junction bases left unmatched: 10. CDR1 is SGHVS, CDR2 FQNEAQ, per germline. This CDR3 has 16 residues.

This sequence joins TRBV20-1 and TRBJ1-5; a weak D match, TRBD1 (6 bases). V was clipped by 3 bases and J by 5 bases, with 17 bases between them. This CDR3 has 15 amino acids. The germline V gene has CDR1 DFQATT and CDR2 SNEGSKA (reference sequence). Written as DNA, the CDR3 is TGCAGTGCTAGTGCAAGCACGGGGACATATCAGCCCCAGCATTTT. Amino acid sequence: CSASASTGTYQPQHF.

This chain uses TRBV6-6 with TRBJ2-3; D unresolved. V lost 9 bases to trimming and J lost 1 base, with 17 bases between them. The CDR3 is made up of 15 amino acids. Germline V CDR1 and CDR2: MNHNY, SVGAGI (reference sequence). The CDR3 nucleotides read TGTGCCAGTAGACCTCCCGCTACAGGCACAGATACGCAGTATTTT. Protein sequence: CASRPPATGTDTQYF.

The chain joins TRBV6-1 to TRBJ1-4; D is possibly TRBD1 (6 bases). V lost 3 bases to trimming and J lost 8 bases, with 13 bases between them. This CDR3 spans 14 amino acids. Germline loops: CDR1 MNHNS, CDR2 SASEGT. The CDR3 sequence is CASSDRGAGEKLFF. The CDR3 bases are TGTGCCAGCAGTGACCGGGGGGCGGGGGAAAAACTGTTTTTT.

V and J are TRBV19 and TRBJ1-4, with D perhaps matching TRBD1 (6 bases). Trimming removed 6 bases from V and 3 bases from J, with 11 bases in between. Germline assignment: CDR1 LNHDA and CDR2 SQIVND (reference sequence). CDR3 length: 14 residues. The CDR3 bases are TGTGCCAGTAGCGGCAGGGGCGCTAATGAAAAACTGTTTTTT. Protein: CASSGRGANEKLFF.

This clone was seen more than once but under ten times. The rearrangement uses TRBV12-3 or TRBV12-4 and TRBJ1-5; D might be TRBD1 (5 bases). The CDR3 is 12 amino acids. The V and J ends lost 5 bases and 7 bases respectively, with 9 bases between them. The CDR3 coding sequence is TGTGCCAGCAGTCTGCAGGGACAGCCCCAGCATTTT. This translates into CASSLQGQPQHF.

The chain links TRBV19 to TRBJ2-5; D possibly corresponds to TRBD1 (6 bases). V lost 7 bases, J lost 4 bases, and 7 bases lay in between. CDR1 is LNHDA and CDR2 is SQIVND in the germline V gene (reference sequence). This CDR3 comprises 11 residues. The CDR3 coding sequence is TGTGCCAGTACCAGGGGAGAGACCCAGTACTTC. This encodes CASTRGETQYF.

This clone appeared a single time. The chain combines TRBV7-9 with TRBJ2-2; D uncertain. This CDR3 contains 14 residues. Trimming cost V 1 base and J 1 base, with 4 bases left between them. Germline CDR1 and CDR2: SEHNR and FQNEAQ (reference sequence). CDR3 DNA: TGTGCCAGCAGCTTAGGCAGGAACACCGGGGAGCTGTTTTTT. Its translation: CASSLGRNTGELFF.

The CDR3 sequence is CASSFLPAGGRNEQFF. The CDR3, as DNA: TGTGCCAGCAGCTTTCTTCCAGCGGGGGGGCGTAATGAGCAGTTCTTC. V usage is TRBV11-2 and J usage is TRBJ2-1, with 10 bases identical to TRBD2. The CDR3 length is 16 residues. The germline V gene encodes CDR1 SGHAT and CDR2 FQNNGV. V lost 3 bases and J lost 7; bases outside the gene matches: 9.

The rearrangement joins TRBV4-1 to TRBJ1-1, with D possibly matching TRBD1 (6 bases). V gave up 5 bases and J gave up 3 bases, with 13 bases separating them. The length of the CDR3 is 14 residues. Germline CDR1 is MGHRA and CDR2 is YSYEKL. Here the CDR3 reads CASSFHRADTEAFF. The CDR3 region has the DNA TGCGCCAGCAGCTTTCACAGGGCGGACACTGAAGCTTTCTTT.

V gene TRBV5-4 combines with J gene TRBJ1-4; D remains unclear. The germline gives CDR1 SGHNT, CDR2 YYREEE (reference sequence). The CDR3 is made up of 14 amino acids. V gave up 1 base and J gave up 3 bases, with 7 bases separating them. The DNA for the CDR3 is TGTGCCAGCAGCTTGTCGGGATCTAATGAAAAACTGTTTTTT. Protein sequence: CASSLSGSNEKLFF.

Regarding this clone: Within the sample, other DNA sequences also encode this same CDR3. This chain joins TRBV6-5 and TRBJ1-2, with D perhaps TRBD1 (5 bases). Germline V lookup: CDR1 MNHEY, CDR2 SVGAGI. The CDR3 is made up of 13 amino acids. Trimming stripped 0 bases from V and 6 bases from J, with 8 bases between. The CDR3 region is CASSYSQGHGYTF. CDR3 nucleotide sequence: TGTGCCAGCAGTTACTCCCAGGGCCATGGCTACACCTTC.

The count of this clone is one. This chain connects TRBV7-9 to TRBJ2-1; maybe TRBD2 (6 bases). This CDR3 is built from 15 residues. The V gene lost 7 bases and the J gene lost 0 bases, with 13 bases spanning the gap. Germline V gene data show CDR1 as SEHNR and CDR2 as FQNEAQ (reference sequence). The CDR3 coding sequence is TGTGCCAGCACGCCCGGGGGAAGCTCCTACAATGAGCAGTTCTTC. Translated: CASTPGGSSYNEQFF.

The chain carries TRBV27 and TRBJ1-5, with a possible D match to TRBD1 (6 bases). CDR1 and CDR2 (germline): MNHEY, SMNVEV (reference sequence). Trimming took off 3 bases at V and 6 bases at J, with 9 bases between the two ends. The CDR3 loop spans 13 amino acids. The CDR3 region is CASSFQGSQPQHF. In DNA form, the CDR3 reads TGTGCCAGCAGTTTCCAGGGGAGTCAGCCCCAGCATTTT.

This clone was detected only a few times. This chain uses TRBV4-2 with TRBJ2-3; 9 bases are a match to TRBD2. Per the germline V gene, CDR1 is LGHNA and CDR2 is YNFKEQ. The CDR3 is made up of 14 amino acids. J lost 10 bases, V lost 3 bases, and 8 bases had no gene match. The CDR3 spells CASSQEMTSGPQYF. Here the CDR3 DNA reads TGTGCCAGCAGCCAGGAGATGACTAGCGGACCGCAGTATTTT.

The chain joins TRBV5-8 to TRBJ1-2; D is unclear. Trimming took 0 bases from V and 2 from J, leaving 5 bases between them. The CDR3 loop spans 13 amino acids. Germline V CDR1 and CDR2: SGHTS, YDEGEE. This CDR3 is CASSLDGNYGYTF. Here the CDR3 DNA reads TGTGCCAGCAGCTTGGACGGGAACTATGGCTACACCTTC.

The DNA of the CDR3 is TGTGCCAGCAGTGAAGCGTTCGGACAGGTGAACTATGGCTACACCTTC. It specifies CASSEAFGQVNYGYTF. The J gene is TRBJ1-2, the V gene TRBV6-1; TRBD1 matches 7 bases. CDR3 length: 16 amino acids. V shed 0 bases, J shed 2 bases, and the junction held 6 bases outside the gene matches. CDR1 and CDR2 from the germline V gene are MNHNS and SASEGT.

This clone was detected once. The J gene is TRBJ1-2, the V gene TRBV3-1 (or the pseudogene TRBV3-2), with 8 bases lining up with TRBD1. CDR3 size: 14 residues. Germline assignment: CDR1 LGHDT and CDR2 YNNKEL (reference sequence). V shed 4 bases, J shed 8 bases, and the junction held 9 bases outside the gene matches. The CDR3 sequence is CASSRGQGAGGYTF. The DNA of the CDR3 is TGTGCCAGCAGCCGTGGACAGGGTGCAGGCGGCTACACCTTC.

The chain joins TRBV21-1 to TRBJ1-3; TRBD1, the D gene given by the table, was not confirmed from the DNA. TRBV21-1 is a listed pseudogene. The CDR3 runs to 18 residues. DNA of the CDR3: TGTGCCAGCAGCAAAAAAGCCGTGACAGGTAACACCGGAAACACCATATATTTT. The encoded protein is CASSKKAVTGNTGNTIYF.

The chain recombines TRBV7-2 with TRBJ2-5; 9 bases agree with TRBD2. Unmatched junction bases numbered 10, after V lost 5 bases and J lost 3 bases. The CDR3 runs 16 residues. Germline assignment: CDR1 SGHTA and CDR2 FQGNSA. The CDR3 nucleotides are TGTGCCAGCAGCGCAGGTCTAGCGGGGACTGAAGAGACCCAGTACTTC. Its protein is CASSAGLAGTEETQYF.